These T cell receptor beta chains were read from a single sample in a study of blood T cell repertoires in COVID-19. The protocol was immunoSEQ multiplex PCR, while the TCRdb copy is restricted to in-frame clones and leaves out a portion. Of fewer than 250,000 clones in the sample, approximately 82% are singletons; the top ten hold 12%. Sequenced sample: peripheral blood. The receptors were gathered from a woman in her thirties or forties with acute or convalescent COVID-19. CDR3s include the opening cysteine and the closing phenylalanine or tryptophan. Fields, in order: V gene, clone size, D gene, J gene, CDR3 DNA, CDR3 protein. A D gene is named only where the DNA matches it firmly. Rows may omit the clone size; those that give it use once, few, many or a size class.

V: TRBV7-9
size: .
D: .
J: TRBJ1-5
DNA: TGTGCCAGCAGCTCCCTGAATCAGCCCCAGCATTTT
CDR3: CASSSLNQPQHF

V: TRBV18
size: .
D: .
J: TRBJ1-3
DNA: TGTGCCAGCTCACCATACAGGGATTCTGGAAACACCATATATTTT
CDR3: CASSPYRDSGNTIYF

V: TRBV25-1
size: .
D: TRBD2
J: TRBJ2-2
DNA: TGTGCCAGCTCCGGGGGGGACCGCGGGCCCGGGGAGCTGTTTTTT
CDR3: CASSGGDRGPGELFF

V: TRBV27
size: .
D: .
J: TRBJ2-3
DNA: TGTGCCAGCAGTTTAGGTGGGCAGGTGAACACAGATACGCAGTATTTT
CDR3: CASSLGGQVNTDTQYF

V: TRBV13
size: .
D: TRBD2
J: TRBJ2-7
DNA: TGTGCCAGCAGCGACAGACTAGCGAGAAACTACGAGCAGTACTTC
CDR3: CASSDRLARNYEQYF

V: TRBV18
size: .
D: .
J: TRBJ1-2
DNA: TGTGCCAGCTCGGGGACAAGCAGTTATGGCTACACCTTC
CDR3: CASSGTSSYGYTF

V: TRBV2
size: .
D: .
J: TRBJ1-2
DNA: TGTGCCAGCATTTCGAGAGCTAACTATGGCTACACCTTC
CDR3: CASISRANYGYTF

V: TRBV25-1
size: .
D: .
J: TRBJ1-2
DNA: TGTGCCAGCAGTCCGCGCGCTAACTATGGCTACACCTTC
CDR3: CASSPRANYGYTF

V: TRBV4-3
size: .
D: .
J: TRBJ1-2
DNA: TGCGCCAGCAGCCAAGATCCAGGGGTGAACTATGGCTACACCTTC
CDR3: CASSQDPGVNYGYTF

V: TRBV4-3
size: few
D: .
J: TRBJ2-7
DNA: TGCGCCAGCAGCCAAGATCATGGAAGCGCGTACGAGCAGTACTTC
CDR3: CASSQDHGSAYEQYF

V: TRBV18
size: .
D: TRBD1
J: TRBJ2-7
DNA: TGTGCCAGCTCACCACTACCGGGACAGAGCTACGAGCAGTACTTC
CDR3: CASSPLPGQSYEQYF

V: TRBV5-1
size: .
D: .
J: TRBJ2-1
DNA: TGCGCCAGCACTCCCCTCCCGGGTTCTAAAGAGCAGTTCTTC
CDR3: CASTPLPGSKEQFF

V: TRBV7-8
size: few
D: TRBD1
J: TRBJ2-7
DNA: TGTGCCAGCAGCTTAGCCGGGACAGGGTCCCACGAGCAGTACTTC
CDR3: CASSLAGTGSHEQYF

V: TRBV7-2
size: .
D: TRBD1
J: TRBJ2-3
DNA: TGTGCCAGCAGCTTAAAGGGGACAGGGGGCACAGATACGCAGTATTTT
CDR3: CASSLKGTGGTDTQYF

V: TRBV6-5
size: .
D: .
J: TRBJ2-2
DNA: TGTGCCAGCAGGCCAGGGTCGCGGAAGTCCGGGGAGCTGTTTTTT
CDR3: CASRPGSRKSGELFF

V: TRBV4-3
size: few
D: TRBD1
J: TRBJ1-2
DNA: TGCGCCAGCAGCCAAACTTTGACAGGGTACTATGGCTACACCTTC
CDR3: CASSQTLTGYYGYTF

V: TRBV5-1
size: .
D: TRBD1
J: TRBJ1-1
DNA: TGCGCCAGCAGCCAAGGACAGGGTACCACTGAAGCTTTCTTT
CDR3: CASSQGQGTTEAFF

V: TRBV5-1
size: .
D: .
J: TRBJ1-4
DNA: TGCGCCAGCAGCCCACCGGGAGAAAATGAAAAACTGTTTTTT
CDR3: CASSPPGENEKLFF

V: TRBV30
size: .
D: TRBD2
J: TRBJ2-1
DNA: TGTGCCTGGAGTGTAGGGACTAGCGTTTACAATGAGCAGTTCTTC
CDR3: CAWSVGTSVYNEQFF

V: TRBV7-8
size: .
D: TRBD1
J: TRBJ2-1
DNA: TGTGCCAGCAGCTTAGGGACAGGGTCCTACAATGAGCAGTTCTTC
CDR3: CASSLGTGSYNEQFF

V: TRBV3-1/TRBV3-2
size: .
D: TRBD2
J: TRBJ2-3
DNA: TGTGCCAGCAGCCAAGCTACGGGGGGGCGACGTAGAGATACGCAGTATTTT
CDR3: CASSQATGGRRRDTQYF

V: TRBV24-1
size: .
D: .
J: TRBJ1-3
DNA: TGTGCCACCAGTGATTTGGCCAGGGAAGGTGGAAACACCATATATTTT
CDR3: CATSDLAREGGNTIYF

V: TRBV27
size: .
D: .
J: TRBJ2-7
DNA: TGTGCCAGCAGGGAATACGGTGCGGGCCAGGCAGACGAGCAGTACTTC
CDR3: CASREYGAGQADEQYF

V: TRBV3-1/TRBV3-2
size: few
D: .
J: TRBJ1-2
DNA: TGTGCCAGCAGCCAAGCTAATACGGATGGCTACACCTTC
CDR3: CASSQANTDGYTF

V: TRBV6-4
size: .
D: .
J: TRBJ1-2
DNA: TGTGCCAGCAGTGATTCGGGTAGCTATGGCTACACCTTC
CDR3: CASSDSGSYGYTF

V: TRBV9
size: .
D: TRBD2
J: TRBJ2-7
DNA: TGTGCCAGCAGCGTAGGGAGCGGGAGGGGAGCCGACCGGTACTTC
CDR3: CASSVGSGRGADRYF

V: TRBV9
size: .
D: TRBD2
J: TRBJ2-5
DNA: TGTGCCAGCAGCGTAGGAGGGACTAGCGGGGAGACCCAGTACTTC
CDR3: CASSVGGTSGETQYF

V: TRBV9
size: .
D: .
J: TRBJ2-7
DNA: TGTGCCAGCAGCGTAGCTACGACAGACTACGAGCAGTACTTC
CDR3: CASSVATTDYEQYF

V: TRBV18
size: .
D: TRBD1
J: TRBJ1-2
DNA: TGTGCCAGCTCCCCAGACAGGGGGGGCTACACCTTC
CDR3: CASSPDRGGYTF

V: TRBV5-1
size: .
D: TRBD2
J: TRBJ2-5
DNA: TGCGCCAGCAGCCTCGCACTAGCGGGAGGCGAGACCCAGTACTTC
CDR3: CASSLALAGGETQYF

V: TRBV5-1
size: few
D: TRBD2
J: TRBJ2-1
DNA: TGCGCCAGCAGCTTATCGGGACTAGCGAGTTACAATGAGCAGTTCTTC
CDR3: CASSLSGLASYNEQFF

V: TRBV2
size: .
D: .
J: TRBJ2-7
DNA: TGTGCCAGCAGTGAAGCGGGACTTGTATCCAACGAGCAGTACTTC
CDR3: CASSEAGLVSNEQYF

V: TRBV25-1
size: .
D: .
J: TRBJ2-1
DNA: TGTGCCAGCAGGTTAGGGGGAGCAGTTTTCCATGAGCAGTTCTTC
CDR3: CASRLGGAVFHEQFF

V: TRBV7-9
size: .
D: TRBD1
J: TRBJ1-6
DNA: TGTGCCAGCAGCTTCCCAGGACAGGGGACGAAAGATTCACCCCTCCACTTT
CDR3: CASSFPGQGTKDSPLHF

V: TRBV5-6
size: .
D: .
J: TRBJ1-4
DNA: TGTGCCAGCAGCTCCGGGATTCTCGAGGAAAAACTGTTTTTT
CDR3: CASSSGILEEKLFF

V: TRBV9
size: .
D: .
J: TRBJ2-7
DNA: TGTGCCAGCAGCCGAGGTGGGGCATATGAGCAGTACTTC
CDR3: CASSRGGAYEQYF

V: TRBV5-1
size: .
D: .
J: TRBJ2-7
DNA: TGCGCCAGCAGCTACTCTTCGACCTACGAGCAGTACTTC
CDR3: CASSYSSTYEQYF

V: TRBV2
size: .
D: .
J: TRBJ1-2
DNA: TGTGCCAGCAGGGCAAGCGGAGTCTATGGCTACACCTTC
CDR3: CASRASGVYGYTF

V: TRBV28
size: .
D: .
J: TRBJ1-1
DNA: TGTGCCAGCAGTTTATGGGGGGAGGGGGACACTGAAGCTTTCTTT
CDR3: CASSLWGEGDTEAFF

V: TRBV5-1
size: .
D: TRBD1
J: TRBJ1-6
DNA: TGCGCCAGCAGCTTGGGGTTTGGGACAGGGGGCACACCCCTCCACTTT
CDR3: CASSLGFGTGGTPLHF

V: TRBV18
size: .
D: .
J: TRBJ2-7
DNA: TGTGCCAGCTCACCAGGCCGGGAGCGGAACTACGAGCAGTACTTC
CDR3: CASSPGRERNYEQYF

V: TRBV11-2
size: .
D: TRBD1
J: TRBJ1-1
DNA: TGTGCCAGCAGCTCCTCCGTCGGACAGGGGGGGACTGAAGCTTTCTTT
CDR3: CASSSSVGQGGTEAFF

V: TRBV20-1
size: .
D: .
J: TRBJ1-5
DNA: TGCAGTGCTAGTACGACAGATAGCAATCAGCCCCAGCATTTT
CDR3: CSASTTDSNQPQHF

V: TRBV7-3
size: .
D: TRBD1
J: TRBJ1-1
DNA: TGTGCCAGCAGCTCCCCGGGACAGGGTAACGCTTTCTTT
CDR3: CASSSPGQGNAFF

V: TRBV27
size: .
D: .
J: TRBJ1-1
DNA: TGTGCCAGCAGTTCGCCTCCCCACGGGAGCACTGAAGCTTTCTTT
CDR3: CASSSPPHGSTEAFF

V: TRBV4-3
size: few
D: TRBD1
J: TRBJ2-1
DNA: TGCGCCAGCAGCCAAGGGACAGGGCCCTACAATGAGCAGTTCTTC
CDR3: CASSQGTGPYNEQFF

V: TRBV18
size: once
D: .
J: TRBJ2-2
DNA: TGTGCCAGCTCACCCCAGCCCACAGAGAACACCGGGGAGCTGTTTTTT
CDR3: CASSPQPTENTGELFF

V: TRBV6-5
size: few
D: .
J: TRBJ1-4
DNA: TGTGCCAGCAGGGCCCCTAATGAAAAACTGTTTTTT
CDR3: CASRAPNEKLFF

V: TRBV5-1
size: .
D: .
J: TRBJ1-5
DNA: TGCGCCAGCAGCCCGGTCCCAGGGCTCAATCAGCCCCAGCATTTT
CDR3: CASSPVPGLNQPQHF

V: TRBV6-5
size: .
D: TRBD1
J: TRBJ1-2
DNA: TGTGCCAGCAGTTTTCAACAGGGGTTTGGCTACACCTTC
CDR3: CASSFQQGFGYTF

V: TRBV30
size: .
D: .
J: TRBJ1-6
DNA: TGTGCCTGGCGATCCCTAGTCAGCTCCTATAATTCACCCCTCCACTTT
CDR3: CAWRSLVSSYNSPLHF

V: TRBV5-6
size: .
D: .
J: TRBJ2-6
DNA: TGTGCCAGCAGCTTGGTGGCGGGTACTGGGGCCAACGTCCTGACTTTC
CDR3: CASSLVAGTGANVLTF

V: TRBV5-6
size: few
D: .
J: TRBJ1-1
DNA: TGTGCCAGCAGCTTGGTTTACGGGTCACACACTGAAGCTTTCTTT
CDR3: CASSLVYGSHTEAFF

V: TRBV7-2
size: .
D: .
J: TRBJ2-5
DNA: TGTGCCAGCAGCTTAGCTAACCGTGGGAGATTCGCCGAGACCCAGTACTTC
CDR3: CASSLANRGRFAETQYF

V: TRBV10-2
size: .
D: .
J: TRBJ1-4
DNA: TGCGCCAGCAGTGGTGGGGGGACTAATGAAAAACTGTTTTTT
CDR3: CASSGGGTNEKLFF

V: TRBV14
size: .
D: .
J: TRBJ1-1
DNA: TGTGCCAGCAGCCCTCCTAGACTCGAAAGGGAGACTGAAGCTTTCTTT
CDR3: CASSPPRLERETEAFF

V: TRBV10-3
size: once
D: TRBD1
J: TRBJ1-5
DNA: TGTGCCATCAGCCGGACAGGGGGTTTTCAGCCCCAGCATTTT
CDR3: CAISRTGGFQPQHF

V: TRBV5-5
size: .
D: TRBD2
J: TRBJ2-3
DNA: TGTGCCAGCAGCGACCGGGACTACACAGATACGCAGTATTTT
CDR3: CASSDRDYTDTQYF

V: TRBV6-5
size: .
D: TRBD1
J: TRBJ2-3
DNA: TGTGCCACACAGGGGGCGAACACAGATACGCAGTATTTT
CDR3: CATQGANTDTQYF